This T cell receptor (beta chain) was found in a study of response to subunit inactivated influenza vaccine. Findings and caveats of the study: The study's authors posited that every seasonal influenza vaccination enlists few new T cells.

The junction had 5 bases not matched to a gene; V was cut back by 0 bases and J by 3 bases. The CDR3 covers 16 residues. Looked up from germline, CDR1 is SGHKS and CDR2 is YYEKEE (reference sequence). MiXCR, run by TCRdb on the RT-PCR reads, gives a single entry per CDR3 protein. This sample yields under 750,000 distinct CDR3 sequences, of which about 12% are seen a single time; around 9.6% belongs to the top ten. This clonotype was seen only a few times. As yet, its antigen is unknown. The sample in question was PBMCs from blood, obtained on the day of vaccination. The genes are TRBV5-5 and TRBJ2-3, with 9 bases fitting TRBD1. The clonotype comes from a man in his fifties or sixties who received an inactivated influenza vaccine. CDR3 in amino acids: CASSLGQGVGTDTQYF. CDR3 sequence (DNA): TGTGCCAGCAGCTTGGGACAGGGGGTCGGGACAGATACGCAGTATTTT. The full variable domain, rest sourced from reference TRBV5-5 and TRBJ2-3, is DAGVTQSPTHLIKTRGQQVTLRCSPISGHKSVSWYQQVLGQGPQFIFQYYEKEERGRGNFPDRFSARQFPNYSSELNVNALLLGDSALYLCASSLGQGVGTDTQYFGPGTRLTVL.